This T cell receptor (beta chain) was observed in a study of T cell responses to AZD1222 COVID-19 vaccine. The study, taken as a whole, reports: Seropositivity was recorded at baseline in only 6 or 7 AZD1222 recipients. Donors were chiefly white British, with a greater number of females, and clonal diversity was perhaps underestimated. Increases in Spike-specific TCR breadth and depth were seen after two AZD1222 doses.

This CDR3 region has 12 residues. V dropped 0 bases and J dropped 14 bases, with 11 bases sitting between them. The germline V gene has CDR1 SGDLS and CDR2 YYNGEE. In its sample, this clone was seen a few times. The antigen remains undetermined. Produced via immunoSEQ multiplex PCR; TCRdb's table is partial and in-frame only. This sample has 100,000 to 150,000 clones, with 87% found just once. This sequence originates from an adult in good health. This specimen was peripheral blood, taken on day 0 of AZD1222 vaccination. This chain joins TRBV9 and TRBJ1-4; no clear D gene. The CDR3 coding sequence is TGTGCCAGCAGCGTAGGAGGTCCAGAGCTGTTTTTT. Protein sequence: CASSVGGPELFF.